The T cell receptor beta chain described here comes from a study of regulatory T cells in long-lasting Graves disease. HTBI primers from iRepertoire and Arm-PCR of CDR3 regions yielded the TCR beta libraries. In TCRdb, the multiplex PCR reads were re-called with MiXCR into one record per CDR3 protein. The data show 350,000 to 450,000 distinct CDR3 sequences, about 15% seen once. Points from the study as a whole: Favored gene segments in persistent disease were TRBV28, TRBJ1-2 and TRBJ2-5.

The table lists this clonotype with many counts. Antigen unknown. The time point: newly diagnosed GD, antithyroid drugs for less than 3 months. The TCR library used RNA extracted from PBMCs. With 6 bases clipped from V and 8 bases from J, the junction kept 12 bases outside the gene matches. The CDR3 contains 14 residues. Germline assignment: CDR1 SGHRS and CDR2 YFSETQ. The same data also went into a second study, on T cells in Graves' hyperthyroidism and ophthalmopathy. Per that study: For the diagnoses, clinical symptoms, serum thyroxine and TRAb, thyroid ultrasound and orbital computed tomography were used. The HTBI primer set served for first-round RT-PCR of the TCR CDR3.

The chain combines TRBV5-1 with TRBJ2-3; TRBD2 agrees at 7 bases. Specimen: peripheral blood mononuclear cells (PBMCs), collected at new diagnosis, from a patient treated with antithyroid drugs. This clonotype was sampled from a woman aged 40 to 49 with Graves disease. CDR3 nucleotide sequence: TGCGCCAGCACAGCGGGACGATCGGCGGGTACGCAGTATTTT. As protein: CASTAGRSAGTQYF.